This TCR beta chain comes out of a study of shared clonotypes between healthy human individuals. Notes on the study in general: Blood was the sole source, and tissue repertoires probably differ.

Using immunoSEQ multiplex PCR, the repertoire was profiled, and TCRdb retains in-frame clones only, with some absent. The repertoire holds more than 2 million clones, with roughly 95% as singletons. Selected positively for CCR7 and CD45RO-negative, naive CD8 cells excluded terminally differentiated effector memory CD45RA+ cells. Everyone who donated was a Caucasian adult who lived in Nashville, Tennessee. Remarks on this clone: Antigen unknown.

J lost 0 bases, V lost 5 bases, and 4 bases had no gene match. Looked up from germline, CDR1 is SGHRS and CDR2 is YFSETQ. This CDR3 is built from 14 residues. The TCR sequence derives from a man between 18 and 29 years old in good health. Sequencing input: naive CD8+ T cells sorted from blood. The chain couples TRBV5-1 to TRBJ2-7; 8 bases are shared with TRBD2. In nucleotides, the CDR3 is TGCGCCAGCAGGTCCGGGGGGGCCTCCTACGAGCAGTACTTC. Protein sequence: CASRSGGASYEQYF.